The 15 T cell receptor beta chains given below trace back to one sample, sequenced in a study of CD8+CD57+ T cells in acquired aplastic anemia (dated by TCRdb to between 2018 and 2020). Reads for this sample came from an Illumina HiSeq 2000. Profiling of TCR beta VDJ combinations and CDR3 sequences used genomic DNA as the template. The raw public reads went through TCRdb reprocessing: fastp at Q25, MiXCR clone calling, in-frame beta chains kept. Rows with a matching CDR3 protein are joined into one entry that keeps the most common DNA and genes. Here the sample has fewer than 250,000 distinct CDR3 sequences; more than 40% occur a single time. Over 7.5% of the sample is in the top ten clones. Patients chosen for sequencing had shown expansion of CD8+CD57+ cells by flow cytometry. Specimen: sorted CD4+, CD8+, or CD8+CD57+ T cells (not recorded which) from PBMCs. Receptor source: a human donor with aplastic anemia.

In its sample, this clonotype was seen many times. The rearrangement links TRBV7-6 to TRBJ2-7; D possibly uses TRBD1 or TRBD2 (5 bases each). There are 12 residues in the CDR3. Germline assignment: CDR1 SGHVS and CDR2 FNYEAQ. Deletions cut 1 base from V and 6 bases from J, with 7 bases between. The CDR3 DNA is TGTGCCAGCAGCTTAGGAGGGGTCGAGCAGTACTTC. It is translated as CASSLGGVEQYF.

This clonotype was seen at least ten times. The rearrangement uses TRBV2 and TRBJ2-3; unclear D gene. The V gene lost 4 bases and the J gene lost 0 bases, with 14 bases spanning the gap. The CDR3 totals 16 residues. CDR1 is SNHLY, CDR2 FYNNEI, per germline. Here the CDR3 reads CASSAVSDASTDTQYF. The CDR3 coding sequence is TGTGCCAGCAGTGCGGTGTCTGACGCTAGCACAGATACGCAGTATTTT.

This clonotype was recorded at least ten times. The CDR3 DNA reads as TGTGCCAGCAGCCAACCTCCGACGGGGGGGCGAGACGAGCAGTACTTC. It is translated as CASSQPPTGGRDEQYF. The chain is built from TRBV3-1 and TRBJ2-7; 8 nucleotides align to TRBD2. V gave up 2 bases and J gave up 5 bases; unmatched junction bases: 11. The CDR3 is 16 amino acids. Germline-derived CDR1 and CDR2 are LGHDT and YNNKEL (reference sequence).

The CDR3 loop is CATSRTTGAYEQYF. CDR3 in DNA: TGTGCCACCAGCCGAACGACAGGGGCCTACGAGCAGTACTTC. V is TRBV15 and J is TRBJ2-7, with 8 bases that match TRBD1. CDR3 size: 14 residues. J gave up 2 bases and V 5 bases, and 5 bases lay outside the gene matches. From germline, CDR1 is LNHNV and CDR2 YYDKDF (reference sequence).

This clonotype has ten or more counts. The gene calls are TRBV20-1 and TRBJ2-2; 13 bases agree with TRBD2. The V and J ends lost 5 bases and 6 bases, in that order; junction bases with no gene match: 6. Germline V gene data show CDR1 as DFQATT and CDR2 as SNEGSKA (reference sequence). The CDR3 consists of 15 residues. CDR3 in amino acids: CSARWTSGSPGELFF. The CDR3, as DNA: TGCAGTGCTCGGTGGACTAGCGGGAGTCCCGGGGAGCTGTTTTTT.

The chain employs TRBV10-3 and TRBJ1-1; a weak D match, TRBD1 (5 bases). Germline V gene sequence: CDR1 ENHRY, CDR2 SYGVKD. V was trimmed by 2 bases and J by 7 bases, leaving 17 bases between them. This CDR3 has 15 amino acids. The CDR3 is CAISETSGTGVEAFF. The CDR3 DNA reads TGTGCCATCAGTGAGACCTCCGGCACAGGCGTTGAAGCTTTCTTT.

This clonotype occurred many times. V and J are TRBV20-1 and TRBJ2-1; 8 bases fit TRBD2. This CDR3 comprises 13 residues. With V trimmed by 4 bases and J by 5 bases, 4 bases remained unmatched. Germline loops: CDR1 DFQATT, CDR2 SNEGSKA (reference sequence). The CDR3 nucleotides read TGCAGTGCTAAAGCGGGGGAGAACAATGAGCAGTTCTTC. Translated: CSAKAGENNEQFF.

Worth noting for this clonotype: A much bigger clone sits one base away, suggesting this may be a read error. The chain has TRBV20-1 and TRBJ2-7; tentatively, D is TRBD1 (6 bases). Trimming stripped 0 bases from V and 2 bases from J, with 17 bases between. CDR3 length: 16 amino acids. Germline CDR1 DFQATT, CDR2 SNEGSKA (reference sequence). The CDR3 here is CSARDPHRDRPYEQYF. The CDR3 DNA is TGCAGTGCTAGAGACCCTCACAGGGATCGGCCCTACGAGCAGTACTTC.

Remarks on this clonotype: A single base separates this from a much larger clone, so it may be a read error. V and J are TRBV7-3 and TRBJ1-1; TRBD1 agrees at 12 bases. Per germline, CDR1 SGHTA and CDR2 FQGTGA. CDR3 length: 14 residues. V lost 5 bases and J lost 6; bases outside the gene matches: 4. CDR3 DNA: TGTGCCAGCAGCGAAGGGACAGGGGGCGCTGAAGCTTTCTTT. It encodes CASSEGTGGAEAFF.

This clonotype was seen repeatedly, ten times or more. The chain combines TRBV24-1 with TRBJ2-7; D is unresolved. Per germline, CDR1 KGHDR and CDR2 SFDVKD. This CDR3 is 12 amino acids long. V was trimmed by 4 bases and J by 3 bases, leaving 6 bases between them. The CDR3 sequence: CATSDRNYEQYF. CDR3 nucleotides: TGTGCCACCAGTGACAGAAACTACGAGCAGTACTTC.

V is TRBV24-1 and J is TRBJ1-2, with D maybe TRBD1 (6 bases). This CDR3 comprises 11 residues. Germline V gene data show CDR1 as KGHDR and CDR2 as SFDVKD. V lost 11 bases to trimming and J lost 1 base, with 7 bases between them. In DNA, the CDR3 is TGTGCCATCAGGGGTAACTATGGCTACACCTTC. Translated: CAIRGNYGYTF.

This chain uses TRBV9 with TRBJ1-1, with D possibly being TRBD1 (5 bases). Trimming removed 4 bases at V and 7 bases at J, with 20 bases between. The CDR3 runs 15 residues. The germline V gene encodes CDR1 SGDLS and CDR2 YYNGEE. The CDR3 protein is CASSQQDVGVVEAFF. CDR3 coding DNA: TGTGCCAGCAGCCAACAGGACGTGGGGGTTGTTGAAGCTTTCTTT.

This clonotype was recorded many times. The chain employs TRBV20-1 and TRBJ1-2; D ambiguous. Trimming shortened V by 6 bases and J by 1 base, and 9 bases separated the two germline ends. Per the germline V gene, CDR1 is DFQATT and CDR2 is SNEGSKA (reference sequence). The CDR3 sequence is 12 residues long. The CDR3 coding sequence is TGCAGTGCCAGGACGGGTAACTATGGCTACACCTTC. It is translated as CSARTGNYGYTF.

The rearrangement links TRBV11-1 to TRBJ2-5; TRBD2 matches at 12 bases. The CDR3 has 17 amino acids. From germline, CDR1 is SGHAT and CDR2 FQDESV (reference sequence). With 5 bases clipped from V and 3 bases from J, the junction kept 10 bases outside the gene matches. For the CDR3, the DNA is TGTGCCAGCAGCCTCAGGCTAGCGGGAGGGCCGAAAGAGACCCAGTACTTC. It is translated as CASSLRLAGGPKETQYF.

The DNA of the CDR3 is TGTGCCATCAGTGAGTCGGGGCGGGAGAGCTCCTACGAGCAGTACTTC. Translated: CAISESGRESSYEQYF. V gene TRBV10-3 combines with J gene TRBJ2-7, with 7 nucleotides matching TRBD2. The V gene's germline CDR1 is ENHRY and CDR2 SYGVKD. The V segment lost 0 bases and the J segment 0 bases; nucleotides outside the gene matches: 5. The CDR3 runs 16 residues.